A single sample is the source of the 21 T cell receptor beta chains below, sequenced in a study of T-cell reconstitution after alpha-beta-depleted transplantation in children. Preparation of the TCRbeta library was carried out with unique molecular identifiers. TCRdb itself ran the PCR reads through MiXCR, one entry per CDR3 protein. The table records 350,000 to 450,000 distinct CDR3 sequences, about a fifth of them present only once. The source material was PBMCs from the stem cell graft donor, sampled from the stem cell graft. Every receptor here comes from a human donor who donated a stem cell graft to a child with acute myeloid leukemia.

This clonotype was observed at least ten times. CDR3 region: CASSYSIFRYNEQFF. CDR3 bases: TGTGCCAGCAGTTACTCGATTTTCCGCTACAATGAGCAGTTCTTC. The J gene is TRBJ2-1, the V gene TRBV6-5; D not certain. The CDR3 totals 15 residues. Per germline, CDR1 MNHEY and CDR2 SVGAGI. V gave up 0 bases and J gave up 3 bases, with 9 bases separating them.

This clonotype turned up a few times. This chain connects TRBV12-3 or TRBV12-4 to TRBJ2-2, with TRBD2 matching over 14 bases. The CDR3 runs 16 residues. Trimming at V came to 6 bases and at J to 4 bases, leaving 4 bases not matched to a gene. The CDR3: CASSLTSGRVTGELFF. The CDR3 DNA sequence: TGTGCCAGCAGCCTGACTAGCGGGAGGGTCACCGGGGAGCTGTTTTTT.

This clonotype was observed many times. The CDR3 spells CSAESNYGYTF. Written as DNA, the CDR3 is TGCAGTGCAGAATCAAACTATGGCTACACCTTC. The rearrangement links TRBV20-1 to TRBJ1-2; no clear D gene. The germline CDR1 and CDR2 sequences are DFQATT and SNEGSKA (reference sequence). The CDR3 consists of 11 residues. V dropped 6 bases and J dropped 2 bases, with 7 bases sitting between them.

This clonotype was seen more than once but under ten times. The rearrangement links TRBV10-3 to TRBJ2-7; 9 bases match TRBD1. The junction had 2 bases not matched to a gene; V was cut back by 0 bases and J by 2 bases. This CDR3 region has 15 residues. From germline, CDR1 is ENHRY and CDR2 SYGVKD. Here the CDR3 DNA reads TGTGCCATCAGTGAGTCATGGGACAGGGCCTACGAGCAGTACTTC. It specifies CAISESWDRAYEQYF.

This chain links TRBV24-1 with TRBJ2-7; no definite D call. The CDR3 is 15 amino acids. Germline CDR1 and CDR2: KGHDR and SFDVKD. V dropped 5 bases and J dropped 0 bases, with 13 bases sitting between them. The CDR3, as DNA: TGTGCCACCAGTGGCGCCGGACGGAACTCCTACGAGCAGTACTTC. Translating it yields CATSGAGRNSYEQYF.

The chain joins TRBV12-3 or TRBV12-4 to TRBJ2-1; D is possibly TRBD1 (7 bases). The CDR3 consists of 14 residues. The V end was cut by 2 bases, the J end by 5 bases, with 10 bases between. CDR3 DNA sequence: TGTGCCAGCAGTTTATCAGGGGGGAACAATGAGCAGTTCTTC. It codes for CASSLSGGNNEQFF.

This rearrangement joins TRBV20-1 to TRBJ2-7, with D perhaps matching TRBD2 (5 bases). This CDR3 is built from 16 residues. From germline, CDR1 is DFQATT and CDR2 SNEGSKA (reference sequence). Trimming stripped 3 bases from V and 0 bases from J, with 18 bases between. The DNA for the CDR3 is TGCAGTGCTAGGGCAGGTGTACCGGAGGCCTCCTACGAGCAGTACTTC. This encodes CSARAGVPEASYEQYF.

This clonotype has just a few counts. The V gene is TRBV29-1, the J gene TRBJ1-4; D is unresolved. V dropped 5 bases and J dropped 5 bases, with 12 bases sitting between them. CDR1 SQVTM and CDR2 ANQGSEA come from the germline V gene. The length of the CDR3 is 13 residues. For the CDR3, the DNA is TGCAGCGTTTCGACCCCGCCGAATGAAAAACTGTTTTTT. It is translated as CSVSTPPNEKLFF.

This clonotype was seen a handful of times. The chain has TRBV3-1 and TRBJ2-7, with 7 bases matching TRBD1. Germline CDR1 and CDR2: LGHDT and YNNKEL (reference sequence). The J segment lost 2 bases and the V segment lost 4 bases, leaving 5 bases of the junction unmatched. There are 14 residues in the CDR3. CDR3 loop: CASSRLTGPYEQYF. In nucleotides, the CDR3 is TGTGCCAGCAGCCGGTTGACAGGGCCCTACGAGCAGTACTTC.

This chain joins TRBV28 and TRBJ2-7; no reliable D call. V was pared by 3 bases and J by 2 bases, with 14 bases between. This CDR3 region has 15 residues. Germline V lookup: CDR1 MDHEN, CDR2 SYDVKM. CDR3 sequence: CASSFAQASTYEQYF. In nucleotides, the CDR3 is TGTGCCAGCAGTTTCGCCCAGGCAAGCACCTACGAGCAGTACTTC.

This clonotype was seen a few times. The genes are TRBV12-3 or TRBV12-4 and TRBJ2-1; D is perhaps TRBD2 (6 bases). The CDR3 spans 15 residues. The V end lost 6 bases, the J end lost 3 bases, and 15 bases lay between the germline ends. The CDR3 nucleotides read TGTGCCAGCAGACAAAGGAGGGGCATCTACAATGAGCAGTTCTTC. Translating gives CASRQRRGIYNEQFF.

This clonotype came up many times. The chain couples TRBV20-1 to TRBJ2-3; D is unclear. Germline loops: CDR1 DFQATT, CDR2 SNEGSKA (reference sequence). The CDR3 is 14 amino acids. CDR3 in amino acids: CRVTSTRTTDTQYF. Written as DNA, the CDR3 is TGCAGAGTTACCTCGACTCGAACCACAGATACGCAGTATTTT.

This clonotype appeared a few times. The rearrangement uses TRBV9 and TRBJ1-5; possibly TRBD1 for D (6 bases). The CDR3 covers 15 residues. V lost 3 bases and J lost 2, with 12 bases in between. Germline V CDR1 and CDR2: SGDLS, YYNGEE. The DNA of the CDR3 is TGTGCCAGCAGCGAACAGGGTGTTCGCAATCAGCCCCAGCATTTT. Translation gives CASSEQGVRNQPQHF.

There are many counts of this clonotype. The V and J genes are TRBV7-9 and TRBJ2-1; D uncertain. Per the germline V gene, CDR1 is SEHNR and CDR2 is FQNEAQ (reference sequence). The CDR3 covers 12 residues. Trimming pared 5 bases from V and 11 bases from J, leaving 13 bases between. CDR3 nucleotides: TGTGCCAGCAGCCCCCTATCGGTCCAGCAGTTCTTC. Its protein is CASSPLSVQQFF.

This clonotype was seen ten or more times. The CDR3 DNA is TGCAGTGCTAGAGATGGAGATAGCGCAAGGTACGAGCAGTACTTC. Translation: CSARDGDSARYEQYF. The chain joins TRBV20-1 to TRBJ2-7; tentative D call: TRBD2 (5 bases). The CDR3 extends over 15 amino acids. V was clipped by 0 bases and J by 4 bases, with 16 bases between them. The germline gives CDR1 DFQATT, CDR2 SNEGSKA (reference sequence).

This clonotype has more than one count but fewer than ten. The V and J genes are TRBV20-1 and TRBJ1-2, with 8 bases lining up with TRBD1. CDR3 length equals 15 residues. Trimming cost V 0 bases and J 4 bases; bases outside gene matches: 7. Germline CDR1 DFQATT, CDR2 SNEGSKA (reference sequence). The CDR3 loop reads CSAREKTGAFYGYTF. CDR3 coding DNA: TGCAGTGCTAGAGAAAAGACAGGGGCCTTCTATGGCTACACCTTC.

V and J are TRBV3-1 and TRBJ2-1; 10 bases are shared with TRBD2. The ends lost 5 bases at V and 4 bases at J; junction bases unmatched: 14. CDR3 length: 18 amino acids. Germline assignment: CDR1 LGHDT and CDR2 YNNKEL (reference sequence). The CDR3 sequence is CASSSWTSGTTTYNEQFF. DNA for the CDR3: TGTGCCAGCAGCTCCTGGACTAGCGGCACTACCACTTACAATGAGCAGTTCTTC.

This clonotype was counted a few times. V usage is TRBV5-6 and J usage is TRBJ2-1; TRBD2 aligns across 9 bases. The CDR3 has 16 residues. Germline CDR1 is SGHDT and CDR2 is YYEEEE. With 1 base clipped from V and 4 bases from J, the junction kept 6 bases outside the gene matches. DNA of the CDR3: TGTGCCAGCAGCTTGCTTGCTAGCGGGGATTACAATGAGCAGTTCTTC. Protein sequence: CASSLLASGDYNEQFF.

This clonotype has at least ten counts. This chain's CDR3 is CASSETRTVSAFF. The DNA for the CDR3 is TGTGCCAGCAGTGAGACCCGGACAGTGTCAGCTTTCTTT. V gene TRBV6-1 combines with J gene TRBJ1-1; D might be TRBD1 (6 bases). The CDR3 is 13 residues long. Germline CDR1 MNHNS, CDR2 SASEGT. Trimming took 3 bases from V and 10 from J, leaving 15 bases between them.

Ten or more counts support this clonotype. The chain uses TRBV20-1 and TRBJ2-1; 10 nucleotides agree with TRBD2. This CDR3 contains 17 residues. Germline lookup yields CDR1 DFQATT and CDR2 SNEGSKA (reference sequence). The V gene end was trimmed by 0 bases and the J gene end by 2 bases; junction bases not matched to a gene: 7. CDR3 region: CSARDRPSGRTYNEQFF. The CDR3 DNA sequence: TGCAGTGCTAGAGATAGGCCTAGCGGGAGAACCTACAATGAGCAGTTCTTC.

The table lists this clonotype with a few counts. V usage is TRBV15 and J usage is TRBJ1-5; TRBD1 agrees at 8 bases. The CDR3 runs to 16 residues. J lost 4 bases, V lost 0 bases, and 5 bases had no gene match. Germline loops: CDR1 LNHNV, CDR2 YYDKDF (reference sequence). The chain's CDR3 is CATSRDQGAANQPQHF. The CDR3, as DNA: TGTGCCACCAGCAGAGATCAGGGGGCCGCGAATCAGCCCCAGCATTTT.